This passage covers 15 T cell receptor beta chains from one sample sequenced in a study of cytomegalovirus exposure and HLA in healthy donors. It was with 60 Vbeta and 13 Jbeta primers that the PCR ran. Assay used: immunoSEQ multiplex PCR; TCRdb lists only in-frame clones, some missing. Here the sample spans about 180,000 clones, roughly 75% being singletons. Sequencing input: PBMCs. The receptors here all came from a woman aged 50 to 65 in good health and CMV-seropositive.

The rearrangement joins TRBV7-2 to TRBJ2-2; D might be TRBD1 (6 bases). Between the trimmed V and J ends, which lost 3 bases and 0 bases, there was a span of 8 bases. This CDR3 contains 15 residues. CDR1 and CDR2 from the germline V gene are SGHTA and FQGNSA. The CDR3 region has the DNA TGTGCCAGCAGCTTGGGGGCGGCGAACACCGGGGAGCTGTTTTTT. Translation: CASSLGAANTGELFF.

This chain uses TRBV5-1 with TRBJ2-2; tentatively, D is TRBD2 (6 bases). Between the trimmed V and J ends, which lost 1 base and 6 bases, there was a span of 10 bases. The CDR3 is 14 amino acids. CDR1 SGHRS and CDR2 YFSETQ come from the germline V gene. The CDR3: CASSLREFPGELFF. For the CDR3, the DNA is TGCGCCAGCAGCTTGCGGGAGTTCCCCGGGGAGCTGTTTTTT.

This clone has a single count. V is TRBV25-1 and J is TRBJ2-7; 7 bases agree with TRBD1. CDR1 is MGHDK, CDR2 SYGVNS, per germline. Trimming at V came to 4 bases and at J to 5 bases, leaving 2 bases not matched to a gene. The CDR3 runs 12 residues. Here the CDR3 DNA reads TGTGCCAGCAGTGGTGGGACAGACGAGCAGTACTTC. It encodes CASSGGTDEQYF.

This clone came up a few times. This sequence joins TRBV5-5 and TRBJ1-5; D is undetermined. Trimming stripped 4 bases from V and 0 bases from J, with 11 bases between. Germline V gene data show CDR1 as SGHKS and CDR2 as YYEKEE (reference sequence). The length of the CDR3 is 15 residues. CDR3 DNA sequence: TGTGCCAGCAGCCAATCCCCAAATAGCAATCAGCCCCAGCATTTT. This encodes CASSQSPNSNQPQHF. Variable domain in full (rest from reference TRBV5-5 and TRBJ1-5): DAGVTQSPTHLIKTRGQQVTLRCSPISGHKSVSWYQQVLGQGPQFIFQYYEKEERGRGNFPDRFSARQFPNYSSELNVNALLLGDSALYLCASSQSPNSNQPQHFGDGTRLSIL.

This chain uses TRBV6-5 with TRBJ1-3; D remains ambiguous. Germline V gene data show CDR1 as MNHEY and CDR2 as SVGAGI. The CDR3 is made up of 14 amino acids. The germline V and J ends were trimmed by 2 bases and 4 bases, with 9 bases remaining between them. CDR3: CASSYQQSGNTIYF. In DNA form, the CDR3 reads TGTGCCAGCAGTTACCAACAGTCCGGAAACACCATATATTTT.

In its sample, this clone was seen a few times. The chain recombines TRBV5-6 with TRBJ2-7, with D perhaps TRBD2 (5 bases). CDR1 is SGHDT, CDR2 YYEEEE, per germline. The germline V and J ends were trimmed by 6 bases and 0 bases, with 13 bases remaining between them. The CDR3 extends over 14 amino acids. CDR3 sequence (DNA): TGTGCCAGCACCTTAGCGCTGAGCTCCTACGAGCAGTACTTC. It translates to CASTLALSSYEQYF.

About this clone: The junction departs from germline at one end; a sequencing error may be responsible. The rearrangement joins TRBV7-9 to TRBJ2-2; D gene uncertain. Germline V gives CDR1 SEHNR, CDR2 FQNEAQ (reference sequence). This CDR3 is built from 14 residues. The CDR3: CSSSPALQSGELFF. DNA for the CDR3: TGTTCCAGCAGCCCCGCGTTACAGTCCGGGGAGCTGTTTTTT.

The CDR3 DNA follows: TGTGCCAGGCTCAGCGGGTCCTCCACAGATACGCAGTATTTT. It translates to CARLSGSSTDTQYF. The V gene is TRBV5-4, the J gene TRBJ2-3; maybe TRBD2 (6 bases). CDR1 SGHNT and CDR2 YYREEE come from the germline V gene (reference sequence). The CDR3 length is 14 residues. V dropped 8 bases and J dropped 2 bases, with 15 bases sitting between them.

The rearrangement joins TRBV27 to TRBJ2-7, with D possibly being TRBD1 (6 bases). The CDR3 sequence is 13 residues long. The V end lost 6 bases, the J end lost 6 bases, and 15 bases lay between the germline ends. Looked up from germline, CDR1 is MNHEY and CDR2 is SMNVEV (reference sequence). The CDR3 is CASSPILRGEQYF. The CDR3 DNA sequence: TGTGCCAGCAGCCCTATCCTCAGGGGCGAGCAGTACTTC.

This clone occurred once. The CDR3, as DNA: TGTGCCAGCAGTTCCCCCCTAGCGGGAGTTGCAGATACGCAGTATTTT. This gives the protein CASSSPLAGVADTQYF. The chain uses TRBV7-3 and TRBJ2-3; 10 nucleotides match TRBD2. The CDR3 is made up of 16 amino acids. Trimming at V came to 6 bases and at J to 4 bases, leaving 10 bases not matched to a gene. Per the germline V gene, CDR1 is SGHTA and CDR2 is FQGTGA.

This chain connects TRBV7-8 to TRBJ2-1; possible D gene TRBD2, 5 bases. The CDR3 extends over 17 amino acids. From germline, CDR1 is SGHVS and CDR2 FQNEAQ. Trimming cost V 6 bases and J 0 bases, with 18 bases left between them. This chain's CDR3 is CASSPVLGGLSYNEQFF. The DNA for the CDR3 is TGTGCCAGCAGTCCCGTCCTGGGCGGACTCTCCTACAATGAGCAGTTCTTC.

The chain's CDR3 is CASSYLRGGARNEQFF. CDR3 DNA sequence: TGTGCCAGCAGTTACTTACGCGGGGGGGCCCGGAATGAGCAGTTCTTC. V usage is TRBV6-5 and J usage is TRBJ2-1, with 9 positions matching TRBD2. Germline trimming cut 1 base from V and 7 bases from J; bases unmatched to any gene: 8. The CDR3 is 16 amino acids. Germline V lookup: CDR1 MNHEY, CDR2 SVGAGI.

CDR3: CASLDRGRGYGYTF. In nucleotides, the CDR3 is TGTGCCAGTCTCGACAGGGGGAGAGGGTATGGCTACACCTTC. The V call is TRBV19, the J call TRBJ1-2; 9 bases are a match to TRBD1. The V segment lost 8 bases and the J segment 5 bases; nucleotides outside the gene matches: 9. CDR3 length equals 14 residues. Looked up from germline, CDR1 is LNHDA and CDR2 is SQIVND (reference sequence).

This clone appeared a few times. The chain has TRBV25-1 and TRBJ2-7; TRBD1 matches at 8 bases. The CDR3 consists of 18 residues. CDR1 and CDR2 from the germline V gene are MGHDK and SYGVNS. The ends lost 0 bases at V and 2 bases at J; junction bases unmatched: 12. The CDR3 DNA sequence: TGTGCCAGCAGTGAATATGATCTCAGGACAGGGAACACCTACGAGCAGTACTTC. Translated: CASSEYDLRTGNTYEQYF.

This clone appeared a few times. A junction end diverges from the germline sequence, so it may reflect a read error. The J gene is TRBJ1-1, the V gene TRBV7-9; D might be TRBD1 (5 bases). Looked up from germline, CDR1 is SEHNR and CDR2 is FQNEAQ (reference sequence). CDR3 length: 15 amino acids. DNA for the CDR3: TGTTCCAGCAGCTTAGCGAAGGACATGAACACTGAAGCTTTCTTT. It encodes CSSSLAKDMNTEAFF.